This T cell receptor beta chain was identified during a study of T cell repertoires in cytomegalovirus infection. CDR3 length: 15 amino acids. Germline V CDR1 and CDR2: SGHAT, FQDESV (reference sequence). The junction had 8 bases not matched to a gene; V was cut back by 5 bases and J by 5 bases. TCRdb independently ran MiXCR on the reads; one entry per CDR3 protein. The table records about 220,000 distinct CDR3 sequences, about 38% of them present only once. Whole-study results and caveats: HLA-C-restricted CMV-specific TCR beta clonotypes were dominant in the ex vivo response.

Note on this clonotype: Its matching antigen is unknown.

The chain links TRBV11-1 to TRBJ2-1; 8 bases are shared with TRBD1. This material consisted of CD8+ T cells from cultured PBMCs, taken from culture after CMV antigen stimulation. The TCR sequence derives from a human donor in good health (CMV status not recorded). Some clones in this sample may be carry-over from other donors' samples. The CDR3 coding sequence is TGTGCCAGCAGCCTCGACAGGGGCGGAAACAATGAGCAGTTCTTC. Translated: CASSLDRGGNNEQFF.